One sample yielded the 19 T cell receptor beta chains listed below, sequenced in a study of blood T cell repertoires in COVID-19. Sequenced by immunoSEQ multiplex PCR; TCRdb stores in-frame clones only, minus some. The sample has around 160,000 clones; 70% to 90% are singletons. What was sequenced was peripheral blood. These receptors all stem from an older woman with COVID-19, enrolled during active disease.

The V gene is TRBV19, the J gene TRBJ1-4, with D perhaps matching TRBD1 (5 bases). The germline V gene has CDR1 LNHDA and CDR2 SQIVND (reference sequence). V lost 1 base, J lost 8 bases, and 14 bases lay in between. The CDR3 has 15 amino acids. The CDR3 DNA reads TGTGCCAGTAGTATAGGCCCAGGGCTACAAGAAAAACTGTTTTTT. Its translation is CASSIGPGLQEKLFF.

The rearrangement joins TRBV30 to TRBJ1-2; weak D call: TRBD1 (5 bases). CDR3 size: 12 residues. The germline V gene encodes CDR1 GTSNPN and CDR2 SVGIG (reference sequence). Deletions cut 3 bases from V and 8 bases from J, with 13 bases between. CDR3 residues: CAWRRGGDGYTF. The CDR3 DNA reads TGTGCCTGGAGACGGGGGGGTGACGGCTACACCTTC.

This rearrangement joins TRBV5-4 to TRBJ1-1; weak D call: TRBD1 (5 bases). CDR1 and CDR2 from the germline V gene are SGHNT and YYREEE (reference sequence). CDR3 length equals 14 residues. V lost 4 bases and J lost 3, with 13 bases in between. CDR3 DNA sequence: TGTGCCAGCAGCAGAGGACCGGGGGACACTGAAGCTTTCTTT. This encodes CASSRGPGDTEAFF.

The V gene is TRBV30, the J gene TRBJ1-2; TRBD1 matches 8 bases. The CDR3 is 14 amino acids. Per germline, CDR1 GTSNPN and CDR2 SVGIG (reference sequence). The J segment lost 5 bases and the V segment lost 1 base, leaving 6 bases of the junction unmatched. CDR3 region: CAWSATGVNYGYTF. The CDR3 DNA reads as TGTGCCTGGAGTGCGACAGGGGTAAATTATGGCTACACCTTC.

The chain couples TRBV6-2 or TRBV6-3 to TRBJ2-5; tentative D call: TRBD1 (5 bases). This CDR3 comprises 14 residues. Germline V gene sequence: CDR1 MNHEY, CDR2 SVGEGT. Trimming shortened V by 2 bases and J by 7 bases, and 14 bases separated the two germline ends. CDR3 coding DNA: TGTGCCAGCAGTTACGGGGCAGGTATAGGGACCCAGTACTTC. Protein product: CASSYGAGIGTQYF.

The DNA for the CDR3 is TGCAGCGTGCCGCCGGGGACAGGGGGCTCTTTCGATTCCGGGGAGCTGTTTTTT. Translating it yields CSVPPGTGGSFDSGELFF. The genes are TRBV29-1 and TRBJ2-2, with 12 bases identical to TRBD1. Germline V CDR1 and CDR2: SQVTM, ANQGSEA. Unmatched junction bases numbered 17, after V lost 6 bases and J lost 6 bases. This CDR3 has 18 amino acids.

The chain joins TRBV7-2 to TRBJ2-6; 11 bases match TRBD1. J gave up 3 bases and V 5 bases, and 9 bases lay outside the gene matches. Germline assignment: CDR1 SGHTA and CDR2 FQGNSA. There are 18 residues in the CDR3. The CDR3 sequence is CASSARDRGIYGANVLTF. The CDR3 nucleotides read TGTGCCAGCAGCGCTCGGGACAGGGGGATTTATGGGGCCAACGTCCTGACTTTC.

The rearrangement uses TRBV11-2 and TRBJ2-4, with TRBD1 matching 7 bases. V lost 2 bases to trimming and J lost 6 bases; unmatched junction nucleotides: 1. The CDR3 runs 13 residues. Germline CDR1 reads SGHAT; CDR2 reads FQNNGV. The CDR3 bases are TGTGCCAGCAGCTTACACAGGGGAAACATTCAGTACTTC. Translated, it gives CASSLHRGNIQYF. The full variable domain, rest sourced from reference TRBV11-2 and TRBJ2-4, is EAGVAQSPRYKIIEKRQSVAFWCNPISGHATLYWYQQILGQGPKLLIQFQNNGVVDDSQLPKDRFSAERLKGVDSTLKIQPAKLEDSAVYLCASSLHRGNIQYFGAGTRLSVL.

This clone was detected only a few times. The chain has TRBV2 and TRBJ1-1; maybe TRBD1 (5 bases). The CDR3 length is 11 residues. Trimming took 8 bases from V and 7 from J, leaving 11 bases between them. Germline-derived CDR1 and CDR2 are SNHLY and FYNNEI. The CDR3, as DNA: TGTGCCAGCCCCACCCAGGGTGAAGCTTTCTTT. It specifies CASPTQGEAFF. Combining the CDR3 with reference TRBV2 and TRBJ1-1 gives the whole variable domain EPEVTQTPSHQVTQMGQEVILRCVPISNHLYFYWYRQILGQKVEFLVSFYNNEISEKSEIFDDQFSVERPDGSNFTLKIRSTKLEDSAMYFCASPTQGEAFFGQGTRLTVV.

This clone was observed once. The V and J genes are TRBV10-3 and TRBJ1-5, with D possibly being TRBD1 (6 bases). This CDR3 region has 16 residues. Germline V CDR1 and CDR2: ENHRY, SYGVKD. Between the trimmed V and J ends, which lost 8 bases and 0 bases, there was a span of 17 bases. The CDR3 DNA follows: TGTGCCATCGGCTCCCCACAGGGACCTAGCAATCAGCCCCAGCATTTT. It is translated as CAIGSPQGPSNQPQHF.

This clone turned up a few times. CDR3: CASYRNRGVGEQYF. CDR3 DNA sequence: TGCGCCAGCTATCGGAACAGGGGAGTGGGCGAGCAGTACTTC. The genes are TRBV10-1 and TRBJ2-7, with TRBD1 matching over 7 bases. The junction had 13 bases not matched to a gene; V was cut back by 8 bases and J by 6 bases. Germline V gives CDR1 WNHNN, CDR2 SYGVQD (reference sequence). The CDR3 runs to 14 residues.

The CDR3, as DNA: TGTGCCAGCAGCAAGACCGGGACAGGCTACGAGCAGTACTTC. Protein product: CASSKTGTGYEQYF. The chain links TRBV7-8 to TRBJ2-7; TRBD1 matches at 8 bases. The CDR3 contains 14 residues. Trimming cost V 5 bases and J 3 bases; bases outside gene matches: 6. CDR1 and CDR2 from the germline V gene are SGHVS and FQNEAQ.

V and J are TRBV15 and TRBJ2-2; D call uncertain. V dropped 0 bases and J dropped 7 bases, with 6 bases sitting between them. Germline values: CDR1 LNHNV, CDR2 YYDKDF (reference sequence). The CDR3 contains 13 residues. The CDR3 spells CATSRDPGGELFF. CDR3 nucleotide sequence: TGTGCCACCAGCAGAGATCCAGGCGGGGAGCTGTTTTTT.

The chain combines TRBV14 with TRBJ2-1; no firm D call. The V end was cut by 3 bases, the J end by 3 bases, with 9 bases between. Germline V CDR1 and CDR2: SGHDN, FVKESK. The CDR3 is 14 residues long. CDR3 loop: CASSHIHGYNEQFF. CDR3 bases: TGTGCCAGCAGCCACATTCACGGCTACAATGAGCAGTTCTTC. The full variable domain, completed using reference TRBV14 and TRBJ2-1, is EAGVTQFPSHSVIEKGQTVTLRCDPISGHDNLYWYRRVMGKEIKFLLHFVKESKQDESGMPNNRFLAERTGGTYSTLKVQPAELEDSGVYFCASSHIHGYNEQFFGPGTRLTVL.

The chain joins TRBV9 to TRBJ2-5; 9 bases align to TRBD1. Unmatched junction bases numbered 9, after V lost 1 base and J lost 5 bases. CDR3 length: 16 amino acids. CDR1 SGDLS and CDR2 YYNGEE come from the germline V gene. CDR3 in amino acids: CASSVNRGPGQETQYF. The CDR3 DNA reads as TGTGCCAGCAGCGTAAACAGGGGGCCAGGTCAGGAGACCCAGTACTTC.

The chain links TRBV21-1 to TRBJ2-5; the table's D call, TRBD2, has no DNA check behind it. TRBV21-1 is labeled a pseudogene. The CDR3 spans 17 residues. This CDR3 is CASSTLAGGPQVETQYF. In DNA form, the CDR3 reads TGTGCCAGCAGCACCCTAGCGGGGGGACCTCAAGTGGAGACCCAGTACTTC.

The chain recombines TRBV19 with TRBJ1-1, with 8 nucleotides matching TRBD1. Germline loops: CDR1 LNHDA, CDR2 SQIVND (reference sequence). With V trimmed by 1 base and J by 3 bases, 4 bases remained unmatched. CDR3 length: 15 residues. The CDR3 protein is CASSIGTGLDTEAFF. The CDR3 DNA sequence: TGTGCCAGTAGTATAGGGACAGGGTTGGACACTGAAGCTTTCTTT.

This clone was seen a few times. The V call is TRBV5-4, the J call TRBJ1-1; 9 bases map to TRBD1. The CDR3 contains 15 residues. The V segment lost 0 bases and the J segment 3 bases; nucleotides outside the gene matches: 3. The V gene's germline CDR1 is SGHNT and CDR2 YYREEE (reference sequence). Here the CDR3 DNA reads TGTGCCAGCAGCTTGGACAGGGGGCTCGACACTGAAGCTTTCTTT. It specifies CASSLDRGLDTEAFF.

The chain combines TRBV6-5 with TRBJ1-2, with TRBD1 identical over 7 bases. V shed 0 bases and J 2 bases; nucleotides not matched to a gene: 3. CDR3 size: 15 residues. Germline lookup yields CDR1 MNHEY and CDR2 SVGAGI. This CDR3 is CASSYSRQGNYGYTF. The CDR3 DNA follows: TGTGCCAGCAGTTACTCGAGACAGGGAAACTATGGCTACACCTTC.